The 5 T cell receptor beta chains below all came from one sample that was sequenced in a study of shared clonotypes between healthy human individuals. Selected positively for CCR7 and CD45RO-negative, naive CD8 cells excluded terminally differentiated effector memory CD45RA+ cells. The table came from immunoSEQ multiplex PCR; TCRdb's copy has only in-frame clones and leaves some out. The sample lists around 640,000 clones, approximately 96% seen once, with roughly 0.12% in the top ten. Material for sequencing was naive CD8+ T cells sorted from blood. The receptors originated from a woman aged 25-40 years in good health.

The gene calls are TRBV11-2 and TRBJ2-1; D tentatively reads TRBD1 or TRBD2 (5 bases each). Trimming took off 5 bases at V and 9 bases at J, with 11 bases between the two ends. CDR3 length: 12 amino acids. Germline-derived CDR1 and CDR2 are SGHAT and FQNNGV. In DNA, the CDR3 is TGTGCCAGCAGCGGAGAGGGACCTGAGCAGTTCTTC. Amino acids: CASSGEGPEQFF.

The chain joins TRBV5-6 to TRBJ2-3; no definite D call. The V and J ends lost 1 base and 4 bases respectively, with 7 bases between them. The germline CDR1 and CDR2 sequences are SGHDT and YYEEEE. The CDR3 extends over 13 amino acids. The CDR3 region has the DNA TGTGCCAGCAGCTTGACAGCCCCAGATACGCAGTATTTT. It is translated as CASSLTAPDTQYF. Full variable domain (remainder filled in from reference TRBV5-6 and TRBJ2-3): DAGVTQSPTHLIKTRGQQVTLRCSPKSGHDTVSWYQQALGQGPQFIFQYYEEEERQRGNFPDRFSGHQFPNYSSELNVNALLLGDSALYLCASSLTAPDTQYFGPGTRLTVL.

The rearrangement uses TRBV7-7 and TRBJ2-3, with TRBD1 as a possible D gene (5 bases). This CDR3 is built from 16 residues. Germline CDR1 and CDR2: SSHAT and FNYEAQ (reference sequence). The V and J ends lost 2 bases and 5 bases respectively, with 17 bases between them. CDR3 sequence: CASSLCGRRVGDTQYF. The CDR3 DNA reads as TGTGCCAGCAGCTTATGTGGACGCAGGGTCGGAGATACGCAGTATTTT.

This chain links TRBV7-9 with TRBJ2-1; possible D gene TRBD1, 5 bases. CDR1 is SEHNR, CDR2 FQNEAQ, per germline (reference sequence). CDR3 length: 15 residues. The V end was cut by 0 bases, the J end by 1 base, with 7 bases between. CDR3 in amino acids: CASSLAQGSYNEQFF. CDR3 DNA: TGTGCCAGCAGCTTAGCGCAGGGTTCCTACAATGAGCAGTTCTTC.

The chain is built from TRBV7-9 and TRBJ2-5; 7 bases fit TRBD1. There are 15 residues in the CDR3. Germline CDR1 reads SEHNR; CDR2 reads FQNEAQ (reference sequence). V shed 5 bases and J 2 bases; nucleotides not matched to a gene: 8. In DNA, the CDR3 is TGTGCCAGCAGCATTCTACAGGGGCGACAAGAGACCCAGTACTTC. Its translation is CASSILQGRQETQYF.